What follows is one T cell receptor (beta chain) and its context. The CDR3 length is 16 residues. The trim removed 1 base at V and 4 bases at J, leaving 3 bases unmatched. Germline CDR1 is MNHEY and CDR2 is SMNVEV (reference sequence). The data were obtained in a study of blood T cell repertoires in COVID-19. About the study: Samples came from the United States, Italy and Spain, spanning acute and convalescent COVID-19. PBMCs, B-cell-depleted T cells, or T cells provided the cDNA or gDNA that made up the material.

In the original processing: The authors estimated nucleated cell counts from reference gene primer amplification. Using immunoSEQ multiplex PCR, the repertoire was profiled, and TCRdb retains in-frame clones only, with some absent. The D gene and trimming were derived from the DNA, and the V and J assignments and clone size from that table. Found here are about 260,000 clones, 85% of them singletons; the top ten hold 13%. V gene TRBV27 combines with J gene TRBJ1-5, with 11 bases matching TRBD1. The TCR sequence derives from a human donor in a cohort sampled during active COVID-19. Sequenced sample: peripheral blood. This CDR3 reads CASSLWGQGGNQPQHF. CDR3 nucleotide sequence: TGTGCCAGCAGTTTATGGGGACAGGGGGGGAATCAGCCCCAGCATTTT.